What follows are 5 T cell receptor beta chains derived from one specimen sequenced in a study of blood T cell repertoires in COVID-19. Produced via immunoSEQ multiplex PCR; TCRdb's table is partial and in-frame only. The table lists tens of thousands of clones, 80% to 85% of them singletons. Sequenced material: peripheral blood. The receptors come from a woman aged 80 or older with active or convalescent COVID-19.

Here the CDR3 reads CAISEYSSNTEAFF. As DNA, the CDR3 is TGTGCCATCAGTGAGTACAGCTCGAACACTGAAGCTTTCTTT. This chain joins TRBV10-3 and TRBJ1-1; unclear D gene. CDR1 is ENHRY and CDR2 is SYGVKD in the germline V gene. The CDR3 spans 14 residues. V gave up 1 base and J gave up 1 base, with 7 bases separating them.

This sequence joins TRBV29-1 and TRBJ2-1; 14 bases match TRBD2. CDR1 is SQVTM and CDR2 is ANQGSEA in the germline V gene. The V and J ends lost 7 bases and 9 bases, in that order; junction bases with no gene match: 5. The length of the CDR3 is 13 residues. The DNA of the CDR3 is TGCAGCGCGGGACTAGCGGGAGAAGGTGAGCAGTTCTTC. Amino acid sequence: CSAGLAGEGEQFF.

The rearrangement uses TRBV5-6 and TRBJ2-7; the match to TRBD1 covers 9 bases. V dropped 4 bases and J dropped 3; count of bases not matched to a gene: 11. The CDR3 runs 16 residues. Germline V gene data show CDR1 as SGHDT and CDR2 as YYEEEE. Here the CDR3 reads CASSPQGAQSLYEQYF. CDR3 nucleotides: TGTGCCAGCAGCCCACAGGGGGCGCAAAGTCTCTACGAGCAGTACTTC.

Here the CDR3 reads CASDKTGGIGQPQHF. The CDR3 bases are TGTGCCAGTGATAAGACAGGGGGCATTGGGCAGCCCCAGCATTTT. The J gene is TRBJ1-5, the V gene TRBV2; 10 bases agree with TRBD1. The germline CDR1 and CDR2 sequences are SNHLY and FYNNEI. CDR3 size: 15 residues. The V gene end was trimmed by 9 bases and the J gene end by 7 bases; junction bases not matched to a gene: 12.

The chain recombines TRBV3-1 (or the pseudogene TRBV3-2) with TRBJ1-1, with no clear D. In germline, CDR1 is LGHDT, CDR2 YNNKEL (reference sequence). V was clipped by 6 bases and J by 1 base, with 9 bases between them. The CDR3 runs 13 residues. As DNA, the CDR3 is TGTGCCAGCAGGCTTTTAGAGAACACTGAAGCTTTCTTT. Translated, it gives CASRLLENTEAFF.